This TCR beta chain came from a study of blood T cell repertoires in COVID-19. V shed 0 bases and J 4 bases; nucleotides not matched to a gene: 5. Germline-derived CDR1 and CDR2 are SGHTA and FQGNSA. This CDR3 has 16 residues. Assay: immunoSEQ multiplex PCR; the TCRdb copy retains only in-frame clones and omits some. Counted here are 150,000 or so clones, approximately 86% occurring once; the ten biggest clones make up roughly 20%. This TCR was sampled from a man aged 60 to 69 who had recovered from COVID-19. The V call is TRBV7-2, the J call TRBJ2-5; 10 nucleotides agree with TRBD2. Material: PBMCs or T cells enriched from blood (not recorded which). This CDR3 is CASSLASSGRGETQYF. CDR3 DNA: TGTGCCAGCAGCTTAGCCTCAAGCGGGAGGGGAGAGACCCAGTACTTC.